The clone carrying this T cell receptor beta chain was observed at least ten times. No antigen is known for it. The source material, RNA transcripts, was used to amplify TCR beta CDR3 regions. The HTBI set primed first-round TCR CDR3 RT-PCR. TCRdb fed the multiplex PCR reads into MiXCR, producing one record per CDR3 protein. Of approximately 98,000 distinct CDR3 sequences listed, around 40% are singletons. The data were obtained in a study of T cells in Graves' hyperthyroidism and ophthalmopathy. Findings and limits, study-wide: Using 13 V-J features, a model discriminated ophthalmopathy from stable hyperthyroidism. A median 6.5 months before onset, the model predicted ophthalmopathy.

Between the trimmed V and J ends, which lost 3 bases and 11 bases, there was a span of 24 bases. CDR3 length: 15 residues. Germline CDR1 reads SGHTS; CDR2 reads YDEGEE. The TCR originated in a woman aged 30 to 39 with Graves' hyperthyroidism. The J gene is TRBJ2-7, the V gene TRBV5-8; D not resolved. The sample comprised peripheral blood or thyroid tissue (not recorded which). The CDR3 nucleotides are TGTGCCAGCAGCTCAATTGCGAAGAACAGTGACGTGGAGTACTTC. Translating it yields CASSSIAKNSDVEYF.